These T cell receptor beta chains were read from a single sample in a study of cytomegalovirus exposure and HLA in healthy donors. Here immunoSEQ multiplex PCR was the method, and the copy in TCRdb shows in-frame clones only, minus some. In the table there are just over 150,000 clones, around 78% of which are singletons. Specimen: PBMCs. The receptor source for this set is a woman aged 40 to 50 in good health and CMV-seronegative. The CDR3 runs from the conserved cysteine through the conserved F or W. The D gene is left open where the match is weak. Size tells how often a clone was seen (once, few, many) or the class of an expanded clone, and some rows leave it out.

J gene | clone size | V gene | D gene | CDR3 protein | CDR3 DNA
TRBJ1-6 | - | TRBV4-1 | - | CASSQDLNKNNSPLHF | TGCGCCAGCAGCCAAGATCTCAACAAGAATAATTCACCCCTCCACTTT
TRBJ2-7 | - | TRBV6-1 | - | CASSQLWREQYF | TGTGCCAGCAGCCAGCTATGGAGAGAGCAGTACTTC
TRBJ1-3 | few | TRBV27 | TRBD1 | CASSRTGGSGNTIYF | TGTGCCAGCAGCAGGACAGGCGGATCTGGAAACACCATATATTTT
TRBJ2-7 | - | TRBV5-1 | - | CASSFWTPATYEQYF | TGCGCCAGCAGCTTCTGGACACCGGCGACCTACGAGCAGTACTTC
TRBJ1-3 | few | TRBV19 | - | CASSLTPGETDTIYF | TGTGCCAGTAGTCTCACCCCAGGGGAGACGGACACCATATATTTT
TRBJ2-7 | few | TRBV4-1 | TRBD2 | CASSQGLAGVNYEQYF | TGCGCCAGCAGCCAAGGGCTAGCGGGGGTAAACTACGAGCAGTACTTC
TRBJ1-4 | - | TRBV6-5 | TRBD1 | CASRPTGATNEKLFF | TGTGCCAGCAGGCCAACAGGGGCAACTAATGAAAAACTGTTTTTT
TRBJ2-3 | once | TRBV7-2 | - | CASSFNEDTQYF | TGTGCCAGCAGCTTTAATGAGGATACGCAGTATTTT
TRBJ2-3 | - | TRBV7-3 | TRBD2 | CASSATSDTDTQYF | TGTGCCAGCAGCGCCACTAGCGACACAGATACGCAGTATTTT
TRBJ2-3 | - | TRBV7-6 | - | CASSLGPAWEPDTQYF | TGTGCCAGCAGCTTAGGCCCCGCGTGGGAGCCAGATACGCAGTATTTT
TRBJ2-3 | - | TRBV7-9 | TRBD2 | CASSLGSTGTSGDTDTQYF | TGTGCCAGCAGCTTAGGGTCAACTGGGACTAGCGGGGACACAGATACGCAGTATTTT
TRBJ2-7 | - | TRBV7-9 | TRBD1 | CASSLQGVWEQYF | TGTGCCAGCAGCTTGCAGGGGGTTTGGGAGCAGTACTTC
TRBJ2-1 | - | TRBV28 | TRBD2 | CASSPGTSGGFEQFF | TGTGCCAGCAGTCCCGGGACTAGCGGGGGGTTTGAGCAGTTCTTC
TRBJ2-1 | - | TRBV14 | - | CASSLTEGGEQFF | TGTGCCAGCAGCCTAACAGAAGGAGGTGAGCAGTTCTTC
TRBJ2-7 | - | TRBV5-5 | TRBD2 | CASSLSLAGSYEQYF | TGTGCCAGCAGCTTGTCTCTAGCGGGCTCCTACGAGCAGTACTTC
TRBJ1-1 | once | TRBV4-2 | TRBD1 | CASSPTGVTEAFF | TGTGCCAGCAGCCCGACAGGGGTAACTGAAGCTTTCTTT
TRBJ1-1 | few | TRBV6-1 | TRBD1 | CASSGFLTGLNTEAFF | TGTGCCAGCAGTGGGTTCCTGACAGGGCTGAACACTGAAGCTTTCTTT
TRBJ2-3 | few | TRBV5-1 | TRBD2 | CASSLVTSGLFSTDTQYF | TGCGCCAGCAGCTTGGTAACTAGCGGACTATTTAGCACAGATACGCAGTATTTT
TRBJ1-6 | - | TRBV7-9 | - | CSSSLLGRPLHF | TGTTCCAGCAGCTTACTTGGCAGACCCCTCCACTTT
TRBJ1-1 | - | TRBV25-1 | - | CASSESGSVTEAFF | TGTGCCAGCAGTGAATCGGGGTCCGTCACTGAAGCTTTCTTT
TRBJ2-5 | few | TRBV15 | - | CATSLAFVVREQYF | TGTGCCACCAGCCTCGCATTCGTAGTTCGAGAGCAGTACTTC
TRBJ1-1 | - | TRBV19 | - | CASSIDQARTMNTEAFF | TGTGCCAGTAGTATAGATCAGGCACGGACTATGAACACTGAAGCTTTCTTT
TRBJ1-2 | - | TRBV6-6 | - | CASSYSEYRDNYGYTF | TGTGCCAGCAGTTACTCAGAGTACCGGGATAACTATGGCTACACCTTC
TRBJ1-2 | - | TRBV6-6 | - | CASSEQGNGYTF | TGTGCCAGTTCCGAACAGGGAAATGGCTACACCTTC
TRBJ2-1 | - | TRBV9 | TRBD1 | CASSMRTGGRDEQFF | TGTGCCAGCAGCATGCGGACAGGGGGCAGGGATGAGCAGTTCTTC
TRBJ2-5 | - | TRBV5-4 | TRBD2 | CASSEQAGGQETQYF | TGTGCCAGCAGCGAGCAAGCGGGGGGGCAAGAGACCCAATACTTC
TRBJ2-7 | - | TRBV2 | - | CASTSDTYEQYF | TGTGCCAGCACCAGTGATACCTACGAGCAGTACTTC
TRBJ1-4 | - | TRBV2 | - | CASVNRATNEKLFF | TGTGCCAGCGTAAACAGGGCAACTAATGAAAAACTGTTTTTT
TRBJ1-1 | - | TRBV5-1 | - | CASSLLGGWETEAFF | TGCGCCAGCAGCCTGCTGGGGGGGTGGGAGACTGAAGCTTTCTTT
TRBJ1-4 | - | TRBV2 | - | CASSESEGGGSEKLFF | TGTGCCAGCAGTGAATCCGAGGGGGGCGGGAGTGAAAAACTGTTTTTT
TRBJ2-5 | - | TRBV11-2 | TRBD1 | CASTHPDRRETQYF | TGTGCCAGCACCCACCCGGACAGGCGAGAGACCCAGTACTTC
TRBJ2-7 | few | TRBV10-3 | - | CAIRGDSRSSYEQYF | TGTGCCATCAGGGGGGACTCCAGGAGCTCCTACGAGCAGTACTTC
TRBJ2-1 | - | TRBV7-6 | TRBD2 | CASSRTSWLAGGQGVRNEQFF | TGTGCCAGCAGCCGAACGTCTTGGCTAGCGGGGGGCCAAGGGGTCCGCAATGAGCAGTTCTTC
TRBJ2-1 | - | TRBV5-1 | TRBD2 | CASRELAGGNEQFF | TGCGCCAGCAGGGAACTAGCGGGGGGCAATGAGCAGTTCTTC
TRBJ2-7 | - | TRBV4-1 | - | CASSQVLDRRYEQYF | TGCGCCAGCAGCCAAGTCCTCGACAGAAGGTACGAGCAGTACTTC
TRBJ2-7 | few | TRBV5-1 | TRBD1 | CASSREAGQGHEQYF | TGCGCCAGCAGCCGAGAGGCAGGACAGGGACACGAGCAGTACTTC
TRBJ1-2 | - | TRBV5-6 | TRBD1 | CASSLRGRPYGYTF | TGTGCCAGCAGCTTAAGGGGGCGGCCCTATGGCTACACCTTC
TRBJ1-5 | once | TRBV7-2 | - | CASSLQGGNQPQHF | TGTGCCAGCAGCTTACAGGGTGGCAATCAGCCCCAGCATTTT
TRBJ2-5 | - | TRBV2 | - | CASSGSKLGQRYQETQYF | TGTGCCAGCAGTGGCTCGAAGCTTGGACAGCGGTACCAAGAGACCCAGTACTTC
TRBJ2-6 | - | TRBV27 | TRBD1 | CASRGQGLAGANVLTF | TGTGCCAGCAGGGGACAGGGGCTGGCCGGGGCCAACGTCCTGACTTTC